The rows below give T cell receptor beta chains drawn from one sample of a study of cytomegalovirus exposure and HLA in healthy donors. The data were produced by immunoSEQ multiplex PCR, yet TCRdb's version contains in-frame clones alone and is incomplete. Of some 170,000 clones in the sample, approximately 87% were seen once. The sample was PBMCs. These receptors originate from a woman aged 30 to 39 in good health and CMV-seronegative. CDR3s include the opening cysteine and the closing phenylalanine or tryptophan. The order of the fields is V gene, D gene, clone size, J gene, CDR3 protein, CDR3 DNA. D genes are given only for firm matches. Clone size is stated in some rows and not others, as once, few, many or a class when expanded.

>TRBV4-1|TRBD1|NA|TRBJ2-5
CASSQDGQGRFETQYF
TGCGCCAGCAGCCAGGATGGACAGGGCCGTTTCGAGACCCAGTACTTC
>TRBV27|NA|NA|TRBJ2-7
CASSLVQGPTSHYEQYF
TGTGCCAGCAGTTTAGTTCAGGGGCCAACATCCCACTACGAGCAGTACTTC
>TRBV7-2|TRBD1|NA|TRBJ1-3
CASSLAQGAPGNTIYF
TGTGCCAGCAGCTTAGCTCAGGGGGCGCCTGGAAACACCATATATTTT
>TRBV19|TRBD2|NA|TRBJ2-1
CASSKAGGWNEQFF
TGTGCCAGTAGTAAAGCGGGGGGTTGGAATGAGCAGTTCTTC
>TRBV2|NA|NA|TRBJ1-1
CASSDQVSTEAFF
TGTGCCAGCAGTGATCAGGTCTCCACTGAAGCTTTCTTT
>TRBV4-1|NA|NA|TRBJ1-5
CASSQPGQGFPAYF
TGCGCCAGCAGCCAACCGGGACAAGGCTTCCCGGCGTATTTT
>TRBV6-1|TRBD2|NA|TRBJ2-1
CASKIAGGLYNEQFF
TGTGCCAGCAAAATAGCGGGGGGGCTTTACAATGAGCAGTTCTTC
>TRBV9|NA|few|TRBJ1-1
CASSVWGREDTEAFF
TGTGCCAGCAGCGTATGGGGCAGGGAGGACACTGAAGCTTTCTTT
>TRBV4-3|NA|few|TRBJ1-2
CASSHRDYGYTF
TGCGCCAGCAGCCACAGGGACTATGGCTACACCTTC
>TRBV7-2|TRBD1|NA|TRBJ2-5
CASSLGQGHETQYF
TGTGCCAGCAGCTTAGGACAGGGGCACGAGACCCAGTACTTC
>TRBV6-1|TRBD2|NA|TRBJ2-1
CASRINAGGRNEQFF
TGTGCCAGCAGGATAAACGCGGGGGGGCGGAATGAGCAGTTCTTC
>TRBV6-1|NA|once|TRBJ1-2
CASSVGMPNYGYTF
TGTGCCAGCAGTGTGGGCATGCCTAACTATGGCTACACCTTC
>TRBV2|TRBD2|NA|TRBJ2-7
CASLSSGDLGGYEQYF
TGTGCCAGCTTGTCTAGCGGGGACCTCGGGGGTTACGAGCAGTACTTC
>TRBV10-1|NA|few|TRBJ2-5
CASSEHTEAGTQYF
TGCGCCAGCAGTGAGCATACCGAGGCGGGGACCCAGTACTTC
>TRBV27|TRBD1|NA|TRBJ2-5
CASSWDSMNSRTQYF
TGTGCCAGCAGTTGGGACAGCATGAACTCAAGGACCCAGTACTTC
>TRBV27|TRBD2|NA|TRBJ2-3
CASNPTSGVRFAQYF
TGTGCCAGCAACCCTACTAGCGGGGTTAGGTTTGCGCAGTATTTT
>TRBV30|TRBD2|once|TRBJ2-1
CAWSVLAGDSEQFF
TGTGCCTGGAGTGTACTAGCGGGGGATAGTGAGCAGTTCTTC
>TRBV30|NA|NA|TRBJ1-1
CAWSLGWGDTEAFF
TGTGCCTGGAGCCTAGGGTGGGGGGACACTGAAGCTTTCTTT
>TRBV30|TRBD1|NA|TRBJ2-2
CAWSPLDRGAGELFF
TGTGCCTGGAGTCCCCTTGACAGGGGAGCCGGGGAGCTGTTTTTT
>TRBV4-1|NA|NA|TRBJ2-7
CASSQARFGEQYF
TGCGCCAGCAGCCAAGCGAGGTTCGGCGAGCAGTACTTC
>TRBV6-5|TRBD2|NA|TRBJ2-2
CASSSWTSGGLGELFF
TGTGCCAGCAGTTCGTGGACTAGCGGGGGGCTCGGGGAGCTGTTTTTT
>TRBV4-1|NA|NA|TRBJ2-7
CASSQPFKTGRHEQYF
TGCGCCAGCAGCCAACCATTTAAGACAGGGAGGCACGAGCAGTACTTC
>TRBV5-1|NA|NA|TRBJ1-1
CATQGSGTEAFF
TGCGCCACACAGGGTTCAGGCACTGAAGCTTTCTTT
>TRBV2|TRBD2|NA|TRBJ2-1
CASSEVGRAGGLTYNEQFF
TGTGCCAGCAGTGAAGTGGGCAGAGCGGGGGGGCTCACCTACAATGAGCAGTTCTTC
>TRBV5-1|NA|once|TRBJ1-1
CASSLVGGQRQNTEAFF
TGCGCCAGCAGCTTGGTTGGAGGACAGAGACAGAACACTGAAGCTTTCTTT
>TRBV5-4|TRBD1|NA|TRBJ1-4
CASSSRQGGNEKLFF
TGTGCCAGCAGCTCGAGACAGGGTGGAAACGAAAAACTGTTTTTT
>TRBV11-2|TRBD2|NA|TRBJ2-5
CASSLVPGTSGETQYF
TGTGCCAGCAGCTTAGTCCCAGGGACTAGTGGGGAGACCCAGTACTTC
>TRBV27|NA|NA|TRBJ1-2
CASSLVSGGGYTF
TGTGCCAGCAGTTTAGTTTCGGGGGGTGGCTACACCTTC
>TRBV5-4|TRBD1|NA|TRBJ1-1
CASSHGQGAGAFF
TGTGCCAGCAGCCACGGACAGGGGGCCGGAGCTTTCTTT
>TRBV10-1|NA|NA|TRBJ2-5
CANPDRQETQYF
TGCGCCAACCCGGACAGACAAGAGACCCAGTACTTC
>TRBV4-3|TRBD1|NA|TRBJ1-2
CASTQDRGRGGYTF
TGCGCCAGCACTCAGGACAGGGGAAGAGGTGGCTACACCTTC
>TRBV27|NA|NA|TRBJ2-1
CASSYLLAATYNEQFF
TGTGCCAGCAGCTACCTCCTTGCGGCGACCTACAATGAGCAGTTCTTC
>TRBV6-5|NA|NA|TRBJ1-5
CGPRPASSQPQHF
TGTGGACCCCGCCCTGCTTCTAGTCAGCCCCAGCATTTT
>TRBV6-5|NA|NA|TRBJ1-1
CASSYERLNTEAFF
TGTGCCAGCAGTTACGAACGGTTGAACACTGAAGCTTTCTTT
>TRBV6-5|NA|NA|TRBJ1-5
CASSYSGPFGPQHF
TGTGCCAGCAGTTACTCGGGGCCATTTGGGCCCCAGCATTTT
>TRBV6-5|NA|NA|TRBJ2-5
CASSPAAQETQYF
TGTGCCAGCAGTCCGGCGGCACAAGAGACCCAGTACTTC
>TRBV6-5|TRBD2|few|TRBJ2-2
CASRESGGAAGELFF
TGTGCCAGCAGGGAAAGCGGGGGGGCAGCTGGGGAGCTGTTTTTT